This is a list of T cell receptor beta chains from one sample in a study of technical replicates of blood from a handful of donors. The method was immunoSEQ multiplex PCR; TCRdb's version includes in-frame clones alone and lacks a portion of them. The sample yields roughly 68,000 clones, roughly 92% seen once. The sample taken for sequencing was T cells isolated from PBMCs. These receptors originate from a human donor in good health. The CDR3 runs from the conserved cysteine through the conserved F or W. Each record gives: clone size, V gene, J gene, D gene, CDR3 protein, CDR3 DNA. A D gene is named only where the DNA matches it firmly. The size entry is marked missing in some rows and otherwise reads once, few, many or a size class.

size: NA; V: TRBV30; J: TRBJ2-3; D: NA; CDR3: CAWSVQGDTQYF; DNA: TGTGCCTGGAGTGTACAGGGAGATACGCAGTATTTT
size: NA; V: TRBV5-1; J: TRBJ2-2; D: NA; CDR3: CASRVTGQTGELFF; DNA: TGCGCCAGCAGGGTGACCGGACAGACCGGGGAGCTGTTTTTT
size: once; V: TRBV4-1; J: TRBJ2-5; D: TRBD2; CDR3: CASSQEPPTGASGSGTETQYF; DNA: TGCGCCAGCAGCCAAGAACCCCCCACCGGGGCTAGCGGGAGCGGGACTGAGACCCAGTACTTC
size: NA; V: TRBV7-9; J: TRBJ2-1; D: TRBD1; CDR3: CASSRDRRTHEFYNEQFF; DNA: TGTGCCAGCAGCCGGGACAGACGAACCCATGAATTCTACAATGAGCAGTTCTTC
size: NA; V: TRBV6-6; J: TRBJ2-7; D: NA; CDR3: CASTPTSQGLYEQYF; DNA: TGTGCCAGCACCCCGACTAGCCAGGGGCTCTACGAGCAGTACTTC
size: NA; V: TRBV19; J: TRBJ2-7; D: NA; CDR3: CASRSGWSEGYEQYF; DNA: TGTGCCAGTAGGAGCGGGTGGAGTGAGGGGTACGAGCAGTACTTC
size: NA; V: TRBV27; J: TRBJ1-5; D: TRBD1; CDR3: CASSLWGQDSNQPQHF; DNA: TGTGCCAGCAGTTTATGGGGACAGGATAGCAATCAGCCCCAGCATTTT
size: once; V: TRBV7-9; J: TRBJ1-1; D: TRBD1; CDR3: CASSLLGQVNTEAFF; DNA: TGTGCCAGCAGCTTACTAGGACAGGTGAACACTGAAGCTTTCTTT
size: NA; V: TRBV27; J: TRBJ2-7; D: NA; CDR3: CASTPGQFWGEQYF; DNA: TGTGCCAGCACCCCAGGACAGTTTTGGGGCGAGCAGTACTTC
size: NA; V: TRBV29-1; J: TRBJ1-1; D: TRBD1; CDR3: CSATGTGATEAFF; DNA: TGCAGCGCAACCGGGACAGGGGCCACTGAAGCTTTCTTT
size: NA; V: TRBV7-3; J: TRBJ1-2; D: NA; CDR3: CASSLRGGLVGAPGYTF; DNA: TGTGCCAGCAGCTTAAGAGGCGGGCTGGTGGGGGCCCCTGGCTACACCTTC
size: once; V: TRBV5-6; J: TRBJ2-3; D: NA; CDR3: CASSLLLQSTDTQYF; DNA: TGTGCCAGCAGCTTGCTCTTACAGAGCACAGATACGCAGTATTTT
size: NA; V: TRBV9; J: TRBJ2-1; D: TRBD1; CDR3: CASSVDFSRGPYNEQFF; DNA: TGTGCCAGCAGCGTAGATTTCTCGAGGGGGCCCTACAATGAGCAGTTCTTC
size: once; V: TRBV28; J: TRBJ1-3; D: TRBD1; CDR3: CASSRDRYIGNTIYF; DNA: TGTGCCAGCAGTCGGGACAGGTATATTGGAAACACCATATATTTT
size: NA; V: TRBV9; J: TRBJ2-1; D: TRBD2; CDR3: CASSVDGGGDNEQFF; DNA: TGTGCCAGCAGCGTAGACGGCGGGGGTGATAATGAGCAGTTCTTC
size: NA; V: TRBV6-1; J: TRBJ1-1; D: NA; CDR3: CASSEGPNTEAFF; DNA: TGTGCCAGCAGTGAAGGGCCGAACACTGAAGCTTTCTTT
size: NA; V: TRBV9; J: TRBJ2-1; D: NA; CDR3: CASSLEGQAEQFF; DNA: TGTGCCAGCAGCCTGGAAGGTCAGGCTGAGCAGTTCTTC
size: NA; V: TRBV9; J: TRBJ2-1; D: TRBD2; CDR3: CASSEGGGLAVNEQFF; DNA: TGTGCCAGCAGCGAGGGGGGGGGACTAGCCGTGAATGAGCAGTTCTTC
size: NA; V: TRBV7-6; J: TRBJ2-5; D: NA; CDR3: CASSLPVQETQYF; DNA: TGTGCCAGCAGCTTACCGGTCCAAGAGACCCAGTACTTC
size: few; V: TRBV7-9; J: TRBJ2-7; D: NA; CDR3: CASSYTLAEQYF; DNA: TGTGCCAGCAGCTACACTCTAGCCGAGCAGTACTTC
size: NA; V: TRBV5-4; J: TRBJ2-5; D: NA; CDR3: CASSLRETQYF; DNA: TGTGCCAGCAGCTTGCGGGAGACCCAGTACTTC
size: once; V: TRBV7-3; J: TRBJ2-7; D: NA; CDR3: CASSLTTAGEQYF; DNA: TGTGCCAGCAGCTTAACGACAGCGGGCGAGCAGTACTTC
size: NA; V: TRBV19; J: TRBJ1-2; D: NA; CDR3: CASTDPGSYGYTF; DNA: TGTGCCAGTACGGACCCGGGAAGCTATGGCTACACCTTC
size: NA; V: TRBV27; J: TRBJ2-1; D: TRBD1; CDR3: CASSLRQGSRNEQFF; DNA: TGTGCCAGCAGTTTAAGACAGGGCTCTAGGAATGAGCAGTTCTTC
size: NA; V: TRBV25-1; J: TRBJ1-1; D: TRBD1; CDR3: CASRDLTGGFTEAFF; DNA: TGTGCCAGCAGGGATTTGACAGGGGGTTTCACTGAAGCTTTCTTT
size: NA; V: TRBV7-3; J: TRBJ2-1; D: TRBD2; CDR3: CASSLNGLAGRSSYNEQFF; DNA: TGTGCCAGCAGCTTAAACGGACTAGCGGGTAGGAGCTCCTACAATGAGCAGTTCTTC
size: NA; V: TRBV27; J: TRBJ1-5; D: TRBD1; CDR3: CASSLGGWLAGGPVGAQHF; DNA: TGTGCCAGCAGTTTAGGGGGTTGGCTGGCAGGGGGCCCCGTAGGAGCCCAGCATTTT
size: NA; V: TRBV11-2; J: TRBJ1-4; D: NA; CDR3: CASSRDREKLFF; DNA: TGTGCCAGCAGCCGAGACAGGGAAAAACTGTTTTTT
size: NA; V: TRBV13; J: TRBJ2-2; D: NA; CDR3: CASSLRRDTGELFF; DNA: TGTGCCAGCAGTCTACGGAGGGACACCGGGGAGCTGTTTTTT
size: NA; V: TRBV6-5; J: TRBJ2-7; D: NA; CDR3: CASSYPKQIYEQYF; DNA: TGTGCCAGCAGTTACCCGAAACAGATCTACGAGCAGTACTTC
size: NA; V: TRBV30; J: TRBJ2-7; D: NA; CDR3: CAWSGLEGEQYF; DNA: TGTGCCTGGAGTGGATTGGAGGGCGAGCAGTACTTC
size: NA; V: TRBV27; J: TRBJ2-7; D: NA; CDR3: CASREEQYF; DNA: TGTGCCAGCAGAGAGGAGCAGTACTTC